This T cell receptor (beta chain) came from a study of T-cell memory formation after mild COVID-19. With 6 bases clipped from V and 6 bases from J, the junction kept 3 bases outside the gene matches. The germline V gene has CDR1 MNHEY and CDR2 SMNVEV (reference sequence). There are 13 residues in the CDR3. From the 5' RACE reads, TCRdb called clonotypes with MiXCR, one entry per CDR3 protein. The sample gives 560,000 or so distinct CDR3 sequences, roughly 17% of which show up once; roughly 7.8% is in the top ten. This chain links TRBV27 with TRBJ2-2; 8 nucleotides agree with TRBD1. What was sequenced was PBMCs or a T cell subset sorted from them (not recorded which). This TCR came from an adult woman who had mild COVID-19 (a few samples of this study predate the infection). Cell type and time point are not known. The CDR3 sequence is CASRQGEAGELFF. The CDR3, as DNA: TGTGCCAGCAGACAGGGGGAGGCCGGGGAGCTGTTTTTT.